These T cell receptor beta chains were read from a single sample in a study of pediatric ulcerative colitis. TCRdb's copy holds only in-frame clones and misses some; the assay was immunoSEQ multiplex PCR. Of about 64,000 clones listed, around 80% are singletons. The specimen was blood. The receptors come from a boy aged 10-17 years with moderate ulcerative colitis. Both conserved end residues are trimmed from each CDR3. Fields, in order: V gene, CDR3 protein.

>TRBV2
ASTGSVVSYEQY
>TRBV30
AWSGIRVFSGNTIY
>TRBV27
ASSLEGQEGNTIY
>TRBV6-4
ASSGQRAYPPGEQY
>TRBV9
ASSTSGRAYEQY
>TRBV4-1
ASSRGSQGGGGNTIY
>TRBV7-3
ASSWVAGANTGELF
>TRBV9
ASSVGTLSAKNIQY
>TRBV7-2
ASSQGGDSLEQY
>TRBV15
ATSRGGAGSTDTQY
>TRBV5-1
ASSWTPDVKGDGYT
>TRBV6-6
ASSHGAAIDSPLH
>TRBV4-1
ASSQEGAGKEKLF
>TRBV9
ASSVAPGYTGELF
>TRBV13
ASSSRQARNTEAF
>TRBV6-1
ASSEAMAVGEAF
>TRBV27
ASSKPGQGVTDTQY
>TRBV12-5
ASGLASDGRGYT
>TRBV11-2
ASSSGGSYEQY
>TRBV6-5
ASSYEATGELF
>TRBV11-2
ASSSSTVRETQY
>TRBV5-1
ASSLAPGAYYEQY
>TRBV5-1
ASSLGFSRDRGRDEKLF
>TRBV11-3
ASSLNRGIPEAF
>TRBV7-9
ASSLDGSAEAF
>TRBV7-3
ASSSGRRETQY
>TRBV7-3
ASSLHSRVDTGELF
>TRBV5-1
ASSLLAGSYEQY
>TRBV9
ASSTPPTGGNTEAF
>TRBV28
ASSNPPGTSRRSSGANVLT
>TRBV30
AWSVPGAGANVLT
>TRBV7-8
ASTGRFSNQPQH
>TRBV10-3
AITQGTGGHEQY
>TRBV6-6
ASSYEGGGNQPQH
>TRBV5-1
ASSLEVSGNTIY
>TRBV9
ASSVSPTTNEKLF
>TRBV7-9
ASGLGLGGEKLF
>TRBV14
ASSYRGQFAEAF
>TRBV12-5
ASGLLGHYEQY
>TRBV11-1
ASSRLFREPTDTQY
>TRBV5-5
ASSLVEGYGYT
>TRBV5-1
ASSLVLSGSPTDTQY
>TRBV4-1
ASSQDGAPGANVLT
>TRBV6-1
ASYRGLNEQF
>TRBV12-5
ASGLALPQH
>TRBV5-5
ASSLATGGMNTEAF
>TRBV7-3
ASSQQGAQGNQPQH
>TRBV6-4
ASRKQWNTEAF
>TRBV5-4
ASSLDNSVGYGYT
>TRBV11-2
ASSLGASGDYGYT
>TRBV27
ASSLDWANVLT
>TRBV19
ASSIGSGMREQY
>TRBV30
AWSQGLAGGPYTGELF
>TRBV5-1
ASSFRTPYEQY
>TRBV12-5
ASGLPDRADYEQY
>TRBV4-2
ASSQGGGRVWGETQY
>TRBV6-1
ASSEARTGDNTIY
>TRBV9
ASSVEDVPNTIY
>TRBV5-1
ASSPGLAGGFDTDTQY